Sequencing of this T cell receptor (beta chain) was carried out in a study of pediatric ulcerative colitis (dated by TCRdb to between 2018 and 2021). Study-level background: From roughly 10 newly diagnosed, treatment-naive pediatric ulcerative colitis patients and four non-IBD control children, paired blood and rectal samples were collected.

The control children had a colonoscopy because IBD was suspected, showed normal endoscopy both macroscopically and histologically, and did not receive an IBD diagnosis during the next year. Blood was sampled at the same time as the colonoscopy. The Wizard kit (Promega) was used to extract genomic DNA from blood and intestinal samples. Comments on this clone: This clone's antigen is unknown. No per-base quality is available; no much larger clone lies one base away.

Paper-wide results and their limitations: Controls, mild-moderate and acute severe colitis patients were separated by rectal repertoire features, and reduced rectal diversity due to clonal expansions was observed in acute severe colitis. For technical reasons, substantially fewer templates were yielded by the blood samples of a couple of patients, and these blood samples were excluded from blood-rectal overlap analysis. The healthy control group was small, with only a handful of individuals. A couple of rectal CDR3 clonotypes were present in all ulcerative colitis patients and in none of the controls. Because repertoires were derived from total lymphocyte DNA, patterns in rare subsets such as regulatory T cells may not have been reflected. Autologous blood-rectal clonal overlap was significantly higher in ulcerative colitis patients than in controls, suggesting increased T cell trafficking to inflamed tissue.

Using the immunoSEQ TRB Survey service, rearranged CDR3 beta regions were amplified from genomic DNA with multiplex V and J primers. Survey-level sequencing depth of up to 500,000 reads per sample was used to keep depth equal across samples. Libraries were purified, pooled and sequenced on Illumina technology. The authors' pipeline ran thus. immunoSEQ online tools were used for productive clonality, sample overlap, pairwise scatters, CDR3 beta length, V/D/J gene usage and productiveness. Calculated diversity was defined as the number of unique rearrangements divided by total templates, multiplied by 100, and Shannon and Simpson indices were computed as well. Principal component analysis used the R prcomp function and ggbiplot package on Z-score normalized data. Morisita's index was used to measure clonal overlap between blood and rectum within each subject. Sourced from immuneACCESS, this table was stored by TCRdb with only in-frame sequences that have V and J called. A share of the clones is absent; for the studies checked, an unresolved V gene accounts for under half, and the remainder has no known explanation. For V, J and clone size, that table is used; D and trimming come from the DNA. The sample includes 55,000 to 70,000 clones, with 75% to 90% observed a single time. The top ten clonotypes cover about 1.5% of the sample.

The junction shows trimming of 4 bases on V and 4 bases on J, plus 16 bases between the germline ends. CDR1 and CDR2 are drawn from the germline V gene: SGDLS, YYNGEE. The CDR3 holds 15 amino acids from the cysteine to the phenylalanine. Only the CDR3 DNA is retained, 45 bases long and in frame from the first base. Sequenced material: blood. Recombination linked TRBV9 to TRBJ2-3; a tentative D match to TRBD1 spans 6 bases. The clonotype was recovered from a boy younger than 18 who was a control in a study of pediatric ulcerative colitis. The CDR3 protein sequence reads: CASSPIDRRADTQYF. DNA sequence: TGTGCCAGCAGCCCTATTGACAGGCGGGCAGATACGCAGTATTTT.